The source of this TCR beta chain is a study of regulatory T cells in long-lasting Graves disease. Findings of the study overall: Limited samples may have lowered accuracy.

This clonotype was counted between two and nine times. Its antigen is not identified. V shed 3 bases, J shed 4 bases, and the junction held 6 bases outside the gene matches. This CDR3 has 16 residues. The germline V gene has CDR1 MNHNS and CDR2 SASEGT. Assembly of TCR beta libraries relied on iRepertoire HTBI primers together with Arm-PCR of CDR3 regions. Original processing notes: Spanning all samples, the identified segments comprised 62 TRBV and approximately 13 TRBJ. TCRdb independently ran MiXCR on the multiplex PCR reads; one entry per CDR3 protein. TCRdb, not the authors, supplied the V and J calls. The data hold more than 450,000 distinct CDR3 sequences, with approximately 12% observed a single time. Noted time point: newly diagnosed GD, antithyroid drugs for less than 3 months. After RNA was extracted from PBMCs, the TCR library was made from it. These data were also filed under a second study, of T cells in Graves' hyperthyroidism and ophthalmopathy. From that second work: HTBI primers drove first-round RT-PCR of the TCR CDR3.

This sequence joins TRBV6-1 and TRBJ2-3, with 11 nucleotides matching TRBD1. The TCR originated in a woman aged 30 to 39 with Graves disease. Material: peripheral blood mononuclear cells (PBMCs), obtained at new diagnosis, from a patient treated with antithyroid drugs. The DNA for the CDR3 is TGTGCCAGCAGTGAGATTCCGGGACAGGGGGCAGATACGCAGTATTTT. Protein: CASSEIPGQGADTQYF.